These 13 T cell receptor beta chains were sequenced from one sample in a study of radiation and T cells in renal cell carcinoma. Time point meaning: baseline pretreatment blood. Noted treatment: 15 Gy SBRT to primary tumor, nephrectomy 4 weeks later. Data came from immunoSEQ multiplex PCR; TCRdb stores just in-frame clones and leaves some out. The top ten hold 35% to 45% of the sample, which has about 20,000 clones, over 70% seen once. The sequencing here drew on blood, taken from a patient whose treatment included radiotherapy and nephrectomy. The receptors originated from a man between 60 and 70 years old with renal cell carcinoma.

The gene calls are TRBV7-2 and TRBJ2-5; 13 nucleotides align to TRBD2. The CDR3 length is 16 residues. J was trimmed by 4 bases and V by 5 bases; bases with no gene match: 7. The V gene's germline CDR1 is SGHTA and CDR2 FQGNSA. The DNA for the CDR3 is TGTGCCAGCAGCCCCCTCGGACTAGCGGGAGTAGAGACCCAGTACTTC. Translating gives CASSPLGLAGVETQYF.

The rearrangement links TRBV13 to TRBJ2-7; the D is unclear. CDR3 length equals 15 residues. The germline V and J ends were trimmed by 4 bases and 4 bases, with 17 bases remaining between them. Germline CDR1 PRHDT, CDR2 FYEKMQ (reference sequence). CDR3 coding DNA: TGTGCCAGCAGCTCATACTCATCCGAGCTTTACGAGCAGTACTTC. This codes for CASSSYSSELYEQYF.

V is TRBV4-3 and J is TRBJ2-7; 7 bases align to TRBD2. With 0 bases clipped from V and 5 bases from J, the junction kept 4 bases outside the gene matches. CDR1 and CDR2 (germline): LGHNA, YSLEER. The CDR3 is 14 amino acids. This CDR3 reads CASSQEGGLNEQYF. CDR3 bases: TGCGCCAGCAGCCAAGAGGGAGGGCTTAACGAGCAGTACTTC.

V is TRBV25-1 and J is TRBJ2-3; D unresolved. Germline-derived CDR1 and CDR2 are MGHDK and SYGVNS. V was cut by 3 bases and J by 3 bases, with 10 bases left in between. The CDR3 sequence is 14 residues long. CDR3 region: CASSDITMTDTQYF. The CDR3 region has the DNA TGTGCCAGCAGTGATATCACTATGACAGATACGCAGTATTTT.

This chain joins TRBV5-1 and TRBJ2-7; no definite D call. In germline, CDR1 is SGHRS, CDR2 YFSETQ. The germline V and J ends were trimmed by 2 bases and 3 bases, with 9 bases remaining between them. This CDR3 has 13 amino acids. DNA for the CDR3: TGCGCCAGCAGCTTCGGCACCTTCTACGAGCAGTACTTC. Translation gives CASSFGTFYEQYF. The variable domain in full, with the rest retrieved from reference TRBV5-1 and TRBJ2-7, is KAGVTQTPRYLIKTRGQQVTLSCSPISGHRSVSWYQQTPGQGLQFLFEYFSETQRNKGNFPGRFSGRQFSNSRSEMNVSTLELGDSALYLCASSFGTFYEQYFGPGTRLTVT.

The rearrangement links TRBV27 to TRBJ1-5, with D hard to call. Germline values: CDR1 MNHEY, CDR2 SMNVEV (reference sequence). Between the trimmed V and J ends, which lost 4 bases and 10 bases, there was a span of 14 bases. CDR3 length equals 13 residues. CDR3 in amino acids: CASSYGKREPQHF. The CDR3 DNA reads as TGTGCCAGCAGTTACGGGAAAAGGGAACCCCAGCATTTT.

This chain uses TRBV7-3 with TRBJ2-1; maybe TRBD2 (5 bases). Germline CDR1 is SGHTA and CDR2 is FQGTGA. The length of the CDR3 is 15 residues. V was trimmed by 5 bases and J by 0 bases, leaving 11 bases between them. CDR3 region: CASSVRRSSYNEQFF. The CDR3 region has the DNA TGTGCCAGCAGCGTGCGGAGGAGCTCCTACAATGAGCAGTTCTTC. The variable domain in full, with the rest retrieved from reference TRBV7-3 and TRBJ2-1, is GAGVSQTPSNKVTEKGKYVELRCDPISGHTALYWYRQSLGQGPEFLIYFQGTGAADDSGLPNDRFFAVRPEGSVSTLKIQRTERGDSAVYLCASSVRRSSYNEQFFGPGTRLTVL.

The rearrangement links TRBV5-1 to TRBJ2-7, with 10 bases lining up with TRBD2. This CDR3 contains 15 residues. Germline trimming cut 7 bases from V and 1 base from J; bases unmatched to any gene: 8. Germline CDR1 and CDR2: SGHRS and YFSETQ. The CDR3 DNA sequence: TGCGCCAGCGCACTAAGGACTAGCGGATCCTACGAGCAGTACTTC. Its protein product is CASALRTSGSYEQYF.

J is TRBJ1-1 and V is TRBV2, with D uncertain. This CDR3 region has 16 residues. Germline V gene lookup returns CDR1 SNHLY and CDR2 FYNNEI. Trimming shortened V by 2 bases and J by 4 bases, and 17 bases separated the two germline ends. The CDR3 protein is CASSELGKQVGTEAFF. The CDR3 coding sequence is TGTGCCAGCAGTGAACTTGGGAAGCAGGTAGGCACTGAAGCTTTCTTT.

The chain employs TRBV14 and TRBJ2-7; 11 bases agree with TRBD2. The V and J ends lost 4 bases and 5 bases, in that order; junction bases with no gene match: 7. The CDR3 is 15 residues long. Germline CDR1 is SGHDN and CDR2 is FVKESK. The CDR3 DNA reads TGTGCCAGCAGCCTTATAGCGGGAGGGAAGGACGAGCAGTACTTC. Translated: CASSLIAGGKDEQYF. The full variable domain, completed using reference TRBV14 and TRBJ2-7, is EAGVTQFPSHSVIEKGQTVTLRCDPISGHDNLYWYRRVMGKEIKFLLHFVKESKQDESGMPNNRFLAERTGGTYSTLKVQPAELEDSGVYFCASSLIAGGKDEQYFGPGTRLTVT.

The chain carries TRBV19 and TRBJ2-1, with 7 nucleotides matching TRBD2. Germline V gene sequence: CDR1 LNHDA, CDR2 SQIVND (reference sequence). V shed 5 bases and J 0 bases; nucleotides not matched to a gene: 13. CDR3 size: 18 residues. The CDR3 loop is CASSPAGNGGGSYNEQFF. As DNA, the CDR3 is TGTGCCAGTAGTCCGGCCGGGAATGGCGGGGGCTCCTACAATGAGCAGTTCTTC.

The chain employs TRBV4-1 and TRBJ1-2; TRBD1 matches at 7 bases. Losses at the gene ends were 1 base for V and 7 bases for J; bases not matched to a gene: 3. Germline assignment: CDR1 MGHRA and CDR2 YSYEKL. The CDR3 sequence is 13 residues long. The DNA of the CDR3 is TGCGCCAGCAGCCAAGCTACAGGGGTTGGCTACACCTTC. Amino acids: CASSQATGVGYTF.

This clone was seen more than once but under ten times. The chain recombines TRBV4-1 with TRBJ2-7, with a weak D call TRBD2 (6 bases). The CDR3 has 13 amino acids. Germline CDR1 reads MGHRA; CDR2 reads YSYEKL. The V gene lost 4 bases and the J gene lost 1 base, with 8 bases spanning the gap. This CDR3 reads CASSLRESYEQYF. Written as DNA, the CDR3 is TGCGCCAGCAGCCTTCGGGAGTCCTACGAGCAGTACTTC.